The present T cell receptor beta chain was sequenced within a study of blood T cell repertoires in COVID-19. Study as a whole: Researchers got acute and convalescent COVID-19 samples from the United States, Italy and Spain.

Clones were sequenced by immunoSEQ multiplex PCR, and TCRdb holds only the in-frame ones, with some missing. The sample includes 150,000 or so clones, 80% to 90% of them seen just once. This receptor was taken from a man aged 18 to 29 with COVID-19, enrolled during active disease. The sequencing input was peripheral blood.

The CDR3 is CASSSDRTPNQPQHF. The CDR3 bases are TGTGCCAGCAGCTCTGACAGGACCCCCAATCAGCCCCAGCATTTT. The chain uses TRBV7-9 and TRBJ1-5; weak D call: TRBD1 (6 bases). Germline-derived CDR1 and CDR2 are SEHNR and FQNEAQ (reference sequence). V lost 4 bases and J lost 3, with 13 bases in between. CDR3 length: 15 amino acids.